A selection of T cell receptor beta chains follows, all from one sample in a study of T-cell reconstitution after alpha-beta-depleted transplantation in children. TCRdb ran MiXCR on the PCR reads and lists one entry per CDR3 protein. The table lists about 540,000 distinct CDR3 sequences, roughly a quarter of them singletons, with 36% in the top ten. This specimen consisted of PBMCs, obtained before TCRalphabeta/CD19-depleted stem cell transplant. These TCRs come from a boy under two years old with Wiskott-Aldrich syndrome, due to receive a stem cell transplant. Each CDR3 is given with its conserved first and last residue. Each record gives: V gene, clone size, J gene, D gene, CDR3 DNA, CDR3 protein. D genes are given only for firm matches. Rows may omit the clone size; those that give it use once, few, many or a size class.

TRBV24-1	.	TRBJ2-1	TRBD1	TGTGCCACCAGTGGGGGGGACAGGGACAATGAGCAGTTCTTC	CATSGGDRDNEQFF
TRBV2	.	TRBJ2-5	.	TGTGCCAGCAGTGAAGCTCCGGTCGAGGCGGACTTC	CASSEAPVEADF
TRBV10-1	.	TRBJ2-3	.	TGCGCCAGCAGCGACGATCCAGGGGGGAATACGCAGTATTTT	CASSDDPGGNTQYF
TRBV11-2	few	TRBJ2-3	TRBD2	TGTGCCAGCAGCTTACATAGACTTAGCGGCGGGAGGGCCTTTATTAACACAGATACGCAGTATTTT	CASSLHRLSGGRAFINTDTQYF
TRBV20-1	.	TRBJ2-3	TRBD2	TGCAGTGCTAGAGATCTAGCGGGAGATACGCAGTATTTT	CSARDLAGDTQYF
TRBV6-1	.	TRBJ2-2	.	TGTGCCAGCAGTGAACAGGGGTTCGAACTTGCCGGGGAGCTGTTTTTT	CASSEQGFELAGELFF
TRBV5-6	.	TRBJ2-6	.	TGTGCCAGCGGGCCCAGCTCTGGGGCCAACGTCCTGACTTTC	CASGPSSGANVLTF
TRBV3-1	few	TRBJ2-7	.	TGTGCCAGCAGCCAGAAGGACGAGCAGTACTTC	CASSQKDEQYF
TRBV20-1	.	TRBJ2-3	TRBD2	TGCAGTGCTAGACGCGGAGGACTAGCGGGAGGAGATACGCAGTATTTT	CSARRGGLAGGDTQYF
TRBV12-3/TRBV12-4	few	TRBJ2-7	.	TGTGCCAGCAGTTTCCTAGCAGTCTCTGGGGAGCAGTACTTC	CASSFLAVSGEQYF
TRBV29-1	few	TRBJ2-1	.	TGCAGCGTCCCCGGGGCCTTATACAATGAGCAGTTCTTC	CSVPGALYNEQFF
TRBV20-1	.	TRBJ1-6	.	TGCAGTGCGTTCCTTAGGGGTTATAATTCACCCCTCCACTTT	CSAFLRGYNSPLHF
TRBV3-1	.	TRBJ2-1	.	TGTGCCAGCAGCCGTATAGACCGCAACCAGTTCTTC	CASSRIDRNQFF
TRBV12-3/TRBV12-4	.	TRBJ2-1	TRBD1	TGTGCCAGCACCCTCCGTTTGGTAGGAGGCGGATGGACAGGGGTCAATGAGCAGTTCTTC	CASTLRLVGGGWTGVNEQFF
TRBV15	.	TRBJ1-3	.	TGTGCCACCAGCAGGAGGCTTTCTGGAAACACCATATATTTT	CATSRRLSGNTIYF
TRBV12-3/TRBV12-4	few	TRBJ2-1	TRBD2	TGTGCCAGCAGTAAACTAGCGGGAGTGTCCAATGAGCAGTTCTTC	CASSKLAGVSNEQFF
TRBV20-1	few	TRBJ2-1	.	TGCAGTGCTCAGAGACTTTTCTACAATGAGCAGTTCTTC	CSAQRLFYNEQFF
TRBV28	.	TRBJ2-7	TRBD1	TGTGCCAGCAGTGGAATAGGGACAGGGGCCTACGAGCAGTACTTC	CASSGIGTGAYEQYF
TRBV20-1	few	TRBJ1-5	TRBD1	TGCAGTGCTAGAAGGGGGCAAGGGGGGAGCAATCAGCCCCAGCATTTT	CSARRGQGGSNQPQHF
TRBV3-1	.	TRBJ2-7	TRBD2	TGTGCCACCACGGGGGGAGCGGGAGGACAACTCTACGAGCAGTACTTC	CATTGGAGGQLYEQYF
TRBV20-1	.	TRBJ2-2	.	TGCAGTGCTAGAGCGGGAGCGAACACCGGGGAGCTGTTTTTT	CSARAGANTGELFF
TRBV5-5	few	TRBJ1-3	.	TGTGCCAGCAGATCAAGCGGAGAAGGAAACACCATATATTTT	CASRSSGEGNTIYF
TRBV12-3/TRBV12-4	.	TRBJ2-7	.	TGTGCCAGCAGTTTGAGGCTGGCCTACGAGCAGTACTTC	CASSLRLAYEQYF
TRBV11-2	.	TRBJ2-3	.	TGTGCCAGCAGCCTTGGCCCCGGGGGAAGCACAGATACGCAGTATTTT	CASSLGPGGSTDTQYF
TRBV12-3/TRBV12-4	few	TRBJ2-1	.	TGTGCCAGCAGTTCCCTTTTAGCGGCTACCTACAATGAGCAGTTCTTC	CASSSLLAATYNEQFF
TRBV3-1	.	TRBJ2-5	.	TGTGCCAGCAGCCAAGGACGGCCGAGTGAGACCCAGTACTTC	CASSQGRPSETQYF